This entry lists 29 T cell receptor beta chains sequenced from one sample in a study of CXCR3-negative and CXCR3-positive naive CD8 T cells (dated 2019 in TCRdb). The sequencer listed for this sample is NextSeq 550. The Human TCR Profiling Kit (MiLaboratory) was used to prepare UMI-labeled 5' RACE TRB cDNA libraries. The reads underwent TCRdb reprocessing, giving one record for each CDR3 protein sequence and no DNA. This sample's table has entries for some 130,000 distinct CDR3 sequences. Jointly, the top ten make up 0.45% to 0.55% of the sample. Sequencing was performed on naive CXCR3- CD8+ T cells from blood. What this sample's cell subset or site label stands for: CD45RO-CCR7+CD27+CD95- naive CD8+ T cells lacking CXCR3 (TNR3-). These receptors were collected from a human donor in good health. Some clones in this sample may be carry-over from other donors' samples.

V usage is TRBV4-3 and J usage is TRBJ1-6. This CDR3 spans 15 amino acids. Germline V CDR1 and CDR2: LGHNA, YSLEER. CDR3 sequence: CASSQEGLESSPLHF.

The chain has TRBV7-8 and TRBJ2-1. The V gene's germline CDR1 is SGHVS and CDR2 FQNEAQ. CDR3 size: 16 residues. The CDR3 is CASSASGAGVYNEQFF.

V is TRBV19 and J is TRBJ2-1; TCRdb's D gene call, TRBD1, goes unchecked for lack of DNA. This CDR3 spans 12 amino acids. CDR1 is LNHDA and CDR2 is SQIVND in the germline V gene (reference sequence). The CDR3 region is CASSIGGHQQFF.

This chain links TRBV28 with TRBJ2-5. The CDR3 has 12 residues. Germline values: CDR1 MDHEN, CDR2 SYDVKM. This CDR3 is CASSGDQETQYF.

This sequence joins TRBV29-1 and TRBJ2-3; TCRdb outputs TRBD2, but without DNA this stays unchecked. The CDR3 runs 13 residues. The germline gives CDR1 SQVTM, CDR2 ANQGSEA. The CDR3 protein is CSVGDSYLGTQYF.

The CDR3 sequence is CSCWAVAGERTSTDTQYF. The chain joins TRBV29-1 to TRBJ2-3; no DNA is available, so the TRBD2 call from TCRdb remains unchecked. Looked up from germline, CDR1 is SQVTM and CDR2 is ANQGSEA. This CDR3 has 18 residues.

V usage is TRBV6-5 and J usage is TRBJ1-6. CDR1 and CDR2 from the germline V gene are MNHEY and SVGAGI. This CDR3 comprises 16 residues. CDR3 residues: CASSYSRHGESSPLHF.

The chain employs TRBV7-9 and TRBJ2-7; checking the TCRdb D call of TRBD1 is not possible without DNA. The CDR3 has 13 residues. CDR1 SEHNR and CDR2 FQNEAQ come from the germline V gene (reference sequence). The chain's CDR3 is CASSGGRAGEEYF.

V gene TRBV4-3 combines with J gene TRBJ2-3; as DNA is missing, the TRBD1 call by TCRdb cannot be tested. From germline, CDR1 is LGHNA and CDR2 YSLEER. The CDR3 is 15 residues long. CDR3 sequence reads: CASSQEQEVTDTQYF.

The rearrangement links TRBV18 to TRBJ2-7. CDR3 length: 12 residues. Per the germline V gene, CDR1 is KGHSH and CDR2 is LQKENI. This chain's CDR3 is CASSPTHDEQYF.

V is TRBV29-1 and J is TRBJ1-1; TCRdb calls TRBD1, which cannot be checked without DNA. The CDR3 has 14 residues. Germline V CDR1 and CDR2: SQVTM, ANQGSEA. CDR3 sequence reads: CSVDPGTPNTEAFF.

The genes are TRBV4-1 and TRBJ2-5; absent DNA, TCRdb's TRBD1 call cannot be checked. Germline CDR1 and CDR2: MGHRA and YSYEKL. The CDR3 spans 16 residues. The CDR3 region is CASTEGSSRGDSSLYF.

This chain links TRBV6-2 or TRBV6-3 with TRBJ2-7; TCRdb's D gene call, TRBD2, goes unchecked for lack of DNA. The CDR3 covers 15 residues. Germline CDR1 MNHEY, CDR2 SVGEGT. CDR3 loop: CASTAREAWAYEQYF.

V is TRBV28 and J is TRBJ2-7; TCRdb selects TRBD1, and the lack of DNA leaves this call unchecked. This CDR3 contains 13 residues. Germline V gives CDR1 MDHEN, CDR2 SYDVKM. The CDR3 region is CASSLSQGSEQYF.

This rearrangement joins TRBV7-9 to TRBJ2-3; the TCRdb D gene call, TRBD1, has no DNA to confirm it. CDR3 length: 17 amino acids. Looked up from germline, CDR1 is SEHNR and CDR2 is FQNEAQ (reference sequence). This chain's CDR3 is CASSPLRGAQNTDTQYF.

This CDR3 is CASSHLSGGMETQYF. V gene TRBV6-5 combines with J gene TRBJ2-5; TCRdb's D gene call, TRBD2, goes unchecked for lack of DNA. CDR1 MNHEY and CDR2 SVGAGI come from the germline V gene. The CDR3 consists of 15 residues.

The genes are TRBV5-4 and TRBJ1-2. Germline-derived CDR1 and CDR2 are SGHNT and YYREEE (reference sequence). The CDR3 runs 18 residues. CDR3: CASSDGPGPTFNNYGYTF.

The J gene is TRBJ1-6, the V gene TRBV10-3; TCRdb's assignment of TRBD1 cannot be checked, as there is no DNA. Germline V gene sequence: CDR1 ENHRY, CDR2 SYGVKD. This CDR3 contains 15 residues. This CDR3 is CAISVDRGNNSPLHF.

The chain joins TRBV25-1 to TRBJ1-1. This CDR3 is 14 amino acids long. Germline values: CDR1 MGHDK, CDR2 SYGVNS. This CDR3 is CASSESSGYTEAFF.

CDR3 loop: CASSFWGSGRPPSSHNEQFF. V usage is TRBV7-2 and J usage is TRBJ2-1; TCRdb's D gene call, TRBD2, goes unchecked for lack of DNA. This CDR3 is 20 amino acids long. Germline assignment: CDR1 SGHTA and CDR2 FQGNSA.

The chain joins TRBV12-3 or TRBV12-4 to TRBJ1-1; the D gene TCRdb calls, TRBD1, cannot be checked with no DNA. The CDR3 runs to 16 residues. The CDR3 sequence: CASSFPGDTTNTEAFF.

The chain joins TRBV29-1 to TRBJ1-6. The CDR3 length is 13 residues. Per germline, CDR1 SQVTM and CDR2 ANQGSEA. The CDR3 loop reads CSVADGYNSPLHF.

CDR3 loop: CSVRDDSYEQYF. The chain combines TRBV29-1 with TRBJ2-7; the D call of TRBD1 rests on TCRdb alone, since no DNA is present to check it. The CDR3 is 12 residues long. Germline lookup yields CDR1 SQVTM and CDR2 ANQGSEA.

The rearrangement links TRBV6-6 to TRBJ2-5; the D gene TCRdb calls, TRBD1, cannot be checked with no DNA. The CDR3 spans 16 residues. CDR1 is MNHNY, CDR2 SVGAGI, per germline (reference sequence). Here the CDR3 reads CASSYDEGEILETQYF.

The CDR3: CASSQDEAQFNQPQHF. The chain recombines TRBV4-2 with TRBJ1-5. The CDR3 length is 16 residues. Germline CDR1 reads LGHNA; CDR2 reads YNFKEQ.

This sequence joins TRBV6-5 and TRBJ2-7; TCRdb selects TRBD1, and the lack of DNA leaves this call unchecked. The CDR3 has 13 residues. The germline V gene has CDR1 MNHEY and CDR2 SVGAGI. The CDR3 loop reads CASSYVSGDEQYF.

This chain joins TRBV4-2 and TRBJ2-3; TCRdb gives TRBD1 as the D gene, but with no DNA this cannot be confirmed. CDR1 is LGHNA and CDR2 is YNFKEQ in the germline V gene. The CDR3 has 15 amino acids. The CDR3 region is CASSQGDSATDTQYF.

V is TRBV28 and J is TRBJ1-4. This CDR3 has 13 residues. Germline CDR1 reads MDHEN; CDR2 reads SYDVKM. CDR3 amino acids: CASNPSTSEKLFF.

The chain employs TRBV10-3 and TRBJ2-3; TCRdb's assignment of TRBD1 cannot be checked, as there is no DNA. Germline V gene data show CDR1 as ENHRY and CDR2 as SYGVKD. The CDR3 loop spans 18 amino acids. The CDR3 here is CAISEFPSEGGPNDTQYF.